Below, 13 T cell receptor beta chains from the same sample are listed, as sequenced in a study of T-cell memory formation after mild COVID-19. TCRdb analysed the 5' RACE reads with MiXCR anew, one entry per CDR3 protein. Of a few hundred thousand distinct CDR3 sequences listed, 15% to 20% are singletons. Input material: PBMCs or a T cell subset sorted from them (not recorded which). All receptors derive from a man aged 18-30 years who had mild COVID-19 (a few samples of this study predate the infection). Cell type and time point are not known.

This clonotype has only a few counts. The rearrangement uses TRBV6-2 or TRBV6-3 and TRBJ2-5; 8 bases match TRBD2. The trim removed 6 bases at V and 2 bases at J, leaving 8 bases unmatched. The CDR3 is 15 amino acids. Germline V gene data show CDR1 as MNHEY and CDR2 as SVGEGT. In nucleotides, the CDR3 is TGTGCCAGCAGGCTCCGACTAGCGCCTCAAGAGACCCAGTACTTC. It translates to CASRLRLAPQETQYF.

The rearrangement links TRBV4-3 to TRBJ1-6; D gene ambiguous. Germline V lookup: CDR1 LGHNA, CDR2 YSLEER. The V end lost 0 bases, the J end lost 6 bases, and 12 bases lay between the germline ends. The CDR3 loop spans 16 amino acids. The CDR3 coding sequence is TGCGCCAGCAGCCAAGATAGTAGCAGAAGTAATTCACCCCTCCACTTT. This codes for CASSQDSSRSNSPLHF.

This clonotype was counted a few times. V gene TRBV5-1 combines with J gene TRBJ2-7; tentatively, D is TRBD1 or TRBD2 (5 bases each). This CDR3 is 16 amino acids long. V was clipped by 0 bases and J by 0 bases, with 13 bases between them. The germline V gene has CDR1 SGHRS and CDR2 YFSETQ. Here the CDR3 DNA reads TGCGCCAGCAGCTTGGCCGGGGAAGGGGTCTCCTACGAGCAGTACTTC. This codes for CASSLAGEGVSYEQYF. The whole variable domain, remainder taken from reference TRBV5-1 and TRBJ2-7, is KAGVTQTPRYLIKTRGQQVTLSCSPISGHRSVSWYQQTPGQGLQFLFEYFSETQRNKGNFPGRFSGRQFSNSRSEMNVSTLELGDSALYLCASSLAGEGVSYEQYFGPGTRLTVT.

The chain recombines TRBV29-1 with TRBJ1-1; D might be TRBD1 (5 bases). In germline, CDR1 is SQVTM, CDR2 ANQGSEA. Trimming removed 4 bases at V and 1 base at J, with 13 bases between. The CDR3 is made up of 14 amino acids. The CDR3 reads CSVAAGRANTEAFF. CDR3 nucleotides: TGCAGCGTTGCGGCAGGGAGGGCGAACACTGAAGCTTTCTTT. The whole variable domain, filled in from reference TRBV29-1 and TRBJ1-1, reads SAVISQKPSRDICQRGTSLTIQCQVDSQVTMMFWYRQQPGQSLTLIATANQGSEATYESGFVIDKFPISRPNLTFSTLTVSNMSPEDSSIYLCSVAAGRANTEAFFGQGTRLTVV.

This clonotype was found many times. The chain joins TRBV3-1 to TRBJ2-4; 8 bases fit TRBD2. Germline V gives CDR1 LGHDT, CDR2 YNNKEL (reference sequence). Trimming took 4 bases from V and 6 from J; bases not matched to a gene: 2. The CDR3 is made up of 13 amino acids. Here the CDR3 DNA reads TGTGCCAGCAGCCTTCGGGGGGGAAACATTCAGTACTTC. It encodes CASSLRGGNIQYF.

The chain is built from TRBV6-2 or TRBV6-3 and TRBJ1-5, with D unresolved. V was shortened by 6 bases and J by 5 bases, with 11 bases between the two germline ends. The CDR3 totals 13 residues. Germline V gene lookup returns CDR1 MNHEY and CDR2 SVGEGT. The chain's CDR3 is CASSATTYQPQHF. The CDR3 nucleotides read TGTGCCAGCAGCGCGACTACCTATCAGCCCCAGCATTTT.

This chain links TRBV12-3 or TRBV12-4 with TRBJ2-5, with 7 bases identical to TRBD1. With V trimmed by 5 bases and J by 6 bases, 6 bases remained unmatched. CDR3 length equals 13 residues. The CDR3 loop reads CASSGTARKTQYF. CDR3 sequence (DNA): TGTGCCAGCAGTGGGACAGCACGGAAGACCCAGTACTTC.

In this sample, this clonotype turned up a few times. Compared with germline, one end of the junction differs, possibly owing to a read error. V gene TRBV28 combines with J gene TRBJ1-3, with D perhaps matching TRBD1 (6 bases). The length of the CDR3 is 12 residues. Germline V CDR1 and CDR2: MDHEN, SYDVKM. For the CDR3, the DNA is TGTGCCAGCAGTTTATCCTTGGGGGACAAGAATTTT. Protein product: CASSLSLGDKNF.

In nucleotides, the CDR3 is TGTGCCAGTAGCCAGATCGACAGGGGCGGTCAGCCCCAGCATTTT. Residues: CASSQIDRGGQPQHF. This chain links TRBV19 with TRBJ1-5; 8 bases are a match to TRBD1. Germline V lookup: CDR1 LNHDA, CDR2 SQIVND (reference sequence). After removal of 6 bases from V and 6 bases from J, the junction contained 10 bases not matched to a gene. This CDR3 has 15 residues.

The V and J genes are TRBV10-3 and TRBJ1-1; 8 bases are shared with TRBD1. The CDR3 is made up of 15 amino acids. Germline values: CDR1 ENHRY, CDR2 SYGVKD. V dropped 6 bases and J dropped 1; count of bases not matched to a gene: 7. The CDR3 DNA follows: TGTGCCATCAGGGGCACCGACAGGGGGAACACTGAAGCTTTCTTT. Protein sequence: CAIRGTDRGNTEAFF.

The chain is built from TRBV19 and TRBJ2-1, with D maybe TRBD2 (5 bases). The CDR3 consists of 17 residues. Germline lookup yields CDR1 LNHDA and CDR2 SQIVND (reference sequence). Trimming removed 1 base at V and 5 bases at J, with 18 bases between. Here the CDR3 DNA reads TGTGCCAGTAGTATAGCACCCCCGACGGGAACCCACAATGAGCAGTTCTTC. Encoded protein: CASSIAPPTGTHNEQFF.

The CDR3, as DNA: TGTGCCAGCAGGAGACAAACCGGGGAGCTGTTTTTT. Protein sequence: CASRRQTGELFF. V is TRBV14 and J is TRBJ2-2; D not certain. CDR1 is SGHDN and CDR2 is FVKESK in the germline V gene. The CDR3 contains 12 residues. V gave up 6 bases and J gave up 5 bases, with 7 bases separating them.

The rearrangement links TRBV9 to TRBJ1-1; D remains ambiguous. In germline, CDR1 is SGDLS, CDR2 YYNGEE. Trimming removed 2 bases from V and 4 bases from J, with 9 bases in between. CDR3 length equals 13 residues. The CDR3 region is CASSVQVGTEAFF. The CDR3 nucleotides read TGTGCCAGCAGCGTTCAGGTAGGCACTGAAGCTTTCTTT. The full variable domain, in which reference TRBV9 and TRBJ1-1 provide the parts outside the CDR3, is DSGVTQTPKHLITATGQRVTLRCSPRSGDLSVYWYQQSLDQGLQFLIQYYNGEERAKGNILERFSAQQFPDLHSELNLSSLELGDSALYFCASSVQVGTEAFFGQGTRLTVV.